A selection of T cell receptor beta chains follows, all from one sample in a study of cytomegalovirus exposure and HLA in healthy donors. Clones were read by immunoSEQ multiplex PCR, and TCRdb kept only the in-frame ones, dropping some. This table has 130,000 to 150,000 clones, nearly 80% appearing once. Sequenced material: PBMCs. The receptors here all came from a man between 35 and 55 years old in good health and CMV-seropositive. Each CDR3 is given with its conserved first and last residue. The D gene is left open where the match is weak. Rows may omit the clone size; those that give it use once, few, many or a size class.

v_call,clone_size,j_call,d_call,cdr3_aa,cdr3_nt
TRBV5-1,-,TRBJ1-3,-,CASSLEAGSASGNTIYF,TGCGCCAGCAGCTTGGAAGCAGGGTCCGCTTCTGGAAACACCATATATTTT
TRBV2,-,TRBJ2-7,-,CASSGQGIREQYF,TGTGCCAGCAGTGGGCAGGGAATTCGCGAGCAGTACTTC
TRBV7-9,-,TRBJ2-3,TRBD1,CASSFRTGTADTQYF,TGTGCCAGCAGCTTCAGGACAGGGACGGCAGATACGCAGTATTTT
TRBV11-2,-,TRBJ1-1,-,CASSLVRSNTEAFF,TGTGCCAGCAGCTTAGTCAGGTCGAACACTGAAGCTTTCTTT
TRBV2,-,TRBJ2-1,TRBD2,CASSEVGTSGLEQFF,TGTGCCAGCAGTGAAGTAGGGACTAGCGGCCTTGAGCAGTTCTTC
TRBV4-1,-,TRBJ2-7,-,CASTPQGGTFYEQYF,TGCGCCAGCACCCCCCAGGGCGGGACCTTCTACGAGCAGTACTTC
TRBV9,-,TRBJ1-3,-,CASSVNGLRNTIYF,TGTGCCAGCAGCGTAAACGGGTTGAGAAACACCATATATTTT
TRBV7-9,-,TRBJ1-5,-,CASSSGGPQHF,TGTGCCAGCAGCTCCGGTGGGCCCCAGCATTTT
TRBV28,-,TRBJ2-5,TRBD1,CASRRSSGTGFSETQYF,TGTGCCAGCAGGCGGTCCTCCGGGACAGGGTTTTCAGAGACCCAGTACTTC
TRBV2,-,TRBJ1-1,TRBD1,CASRDRGVGTEAFF,TGTGCCAGCAGGGACAGGGGAGTGGGAACTGAAGCTTTCTTT
TRBV6-1,-,TRBJ2-1,-,CASSGLDPPIEQFF,TGTGCCAGCAGTGGGCTAGACCCCCCCATTGAGCAGTTCTTC
TRBV7-8,-,TRBJ2-7,TRBD1,CASSFQGAYEQYF,TGTGCCAGCAGTTTTCAGGGGGCCTACGAGCAGTACTTC
TRBV6-1,-,TRBJ1-1,-,CASREGLATEAFF,TGTGCCAGCAGGGAAGGGTTAGCAACTGAAGCTTTCTTT
TRBV18,-,TRBJ1-2,-,CASSPPGDTALRGYTF,TGTGCCAGCTCACCCCCCGGGGACACAGCTCTTCGGGGCTACACCTTC
TRBV19,-,TRBJ1-2,TRBD1,CASSMGGDRVFYGYTF,TGTGCCAGTAGTATGGGGGGGGACAGGGTCTTCTATGGCTACACCTTC
TRBV20-1,-,TRBJ2-1,-,CSATQNEQFF,TGCAGTGCTACCCAGAATGAGCAGTTCTTC
TRBV10-3,few,TRBJ2-7,TRBD1,CAISGAGVTGAEQYF,TGTGCCATCAGTGGGGCTGGGGTAACAGGGGCCGAGCAGTACTTC
TRBV5-1,-,TRBJ1-1,-,CASSLAVGEEAFF,TGCGCCAGCAGCTTGGCCGTCGGAGAGGAAGCTTTCTTT
TRBV7-2,-,TRBJ1-3,-,CASTLGGTGNTIYF,TGTGCCAGCACCCTAGGAGGGACTGGAAACACCATATATTTT
TRBV4-1,-,TRBJ2-5,TRBD2,CASSPDGASGRGETQYF,TGCGCCAGCAGCCCGGATGGCGCTAGCGGGAGGGGTGAGACCCAGTACTTC
TRBV27,-,TRBJ2-1,-,CASRRPGLAVKHNEQFF,TGTGCCAGCAGACGCCCAGGCTTAGCGGTCAAACACAATGAGCAGTTCTTC
TRBV5-1,-,TRBJ2-5,-,CASSFGIQETQYF,TGCGCCAGCAGCTTCGGGATCCAAGAGACCCAGTACTTC
TRBV19,-,TRBJ2-1,-,CASSMGTLNYNEQFF,TGTGCCAGTAGTATGGGGACTTTAAACTACAATGAGCAGTTCTTC
TRBV18,once,TRBJ2-5,-,CASSPEGQETQYF,TGTGCCAGCTCCCCCGAGGGTCAAGAGACCCAGTACTTC
TRBV15,-,TRBJ2-7,-,CATSRRQFYEQYF,TGTGCCACCAGCCGGCGACAGTTCTACGAGCAGTACTTC
TRBV19,-,TRBJ1-1,-,CASSLTGLWTEAFF,TGTGCCAGTAGTTTAACAGGGCTCTGGACTGAAGCTTTCTTT
TRBV5-1,-,TRBJ2-5,-,CASSLSLRTVETQYF,TGCGCCAGCAGCTTGAGCTTACGGACAGTGGAGACCCAGTACTTC
TRBV5-1,once,TRBJ2-2,TRBD2,CASSLRAGGSHTGELFF,TGCGCCAGCAGCCTTAGAGCGGGAGGTTCGCACACCGGGGAGCTGTTTTTT
TRBV5-1,-,TRBJ2-1,-,CASSLGTGSPYNEQFF,TGCGCCAGCAGCTTGGGCACAGGGTCTCCCTACAATGAGCAGTTCTTC
TRBV28,-,TRBJ2-7,-,CASTQSTGRFYEQYF,TGTGCCAGCACTCAATCGACAGGCCGTTTCTACGAGCAGTACTTC
TRBV25-1,-,TRBJ1-4,-,CASSELGGYNEKLFF,TGTGCCAGCAGTGAATTGGGAGGGTATAATGAAAAACTGTTTTTT
TRBV18,few,TRBJ1-5,-,CASSPQGGHGQPQHF,TGTGCCAGCTCTCCTCAGGGTGGGCACGGTCAGCCCCAGCATTTT
TRBV7-2,once,TRBJ1-2,-,CASSLLPRQSNYGYTF,TGTGCCAGCAGCTTACTGCCGCGTCAATCTAACTATGGCTACACCTTC
TRBV6-5,-,TRBJ2-7,TRBD1,CASSYPRDSNSYEQYF,TGTGCCAGCAGTTACCCCCGGGACAGCAACTCCTACGAGCAGTACTTC
TRBV6-5,-,TRBJ2-7,-,CASSPTGPEPYEQYF,TGTGCCAGCAGTCCAACAGGGCCCGAGCCCTACGAGCAGTACTTC